This TCR beta chain was obtained from a study of T-cell reconstitution after alpha-beta-depleted transplantation in children. Findings and caveats of the study: A year post-transplant, T-cell counts and diversity derived mostly from newly produced T cells. Several hundred expanded graft clones reportedly supplied alpha-beta T cells about two months after transplant. Several patients had high TCRbeta diversity at day 60; it came from surviving recipient T cells and thymic progenitors.

Germline trimming cut 7 bases from V and 3 bases from J; bases unmatched to any gene: 2. The CDR3 covers 12 residues. Many counts were recorded for this clonotype. Antigen unknown. Construction of the TCRbeta library involved unique molecular identifiers. MiXCR was run by TCRdb on the PCR reads, yielding one entry per CDR3 protein. The table has some 840,000 distinct CDR3 sequences, approximately 15% seen once. The receptor's source is a male patient younger than 18 who had a stem cell transplant for acute lymphoblastic leukemia, so the T cells may come from the graft donor. The sample was PBMCs, mostly from graft donor cells, taken 360 days after TCRalphabeta/CD19-depleted stem cell transplant. The chain employs TRBV12-3 or TRBV12-4 and TRBJ1-2; 7 nucleotides agree with TRBD1. The CDR3 protein is CASTQGDYGYTF. The CDR3 DNA reads as TGTGCCAGCACTCAGGGGGACTATGGCTACACCTTC.